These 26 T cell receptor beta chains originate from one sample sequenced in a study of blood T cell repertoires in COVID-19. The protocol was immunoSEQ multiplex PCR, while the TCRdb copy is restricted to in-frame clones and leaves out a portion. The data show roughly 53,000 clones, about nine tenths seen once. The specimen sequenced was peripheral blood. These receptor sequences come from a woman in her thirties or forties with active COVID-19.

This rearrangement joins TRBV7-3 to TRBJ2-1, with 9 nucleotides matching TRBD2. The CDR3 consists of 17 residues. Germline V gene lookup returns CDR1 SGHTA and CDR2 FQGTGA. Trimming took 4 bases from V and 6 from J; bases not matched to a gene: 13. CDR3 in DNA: TGTGCCAGCAGCTATATTCCAGGACTAGCGAAAATCAATGAGCAGTTCTTC. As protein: CASSYIPGLAKINEQFF. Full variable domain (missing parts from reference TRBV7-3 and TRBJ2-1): GAGVSQTPSNKVTEKGKYVELRCDPISGHTALYWYRQSLGQGPEFLIYFQGTGAADDSGLPNDRFFAVRPEGSVSTLKIQRTERGDSAVYLCASSYIPGLAKINEQFFGPGTRLTVL.

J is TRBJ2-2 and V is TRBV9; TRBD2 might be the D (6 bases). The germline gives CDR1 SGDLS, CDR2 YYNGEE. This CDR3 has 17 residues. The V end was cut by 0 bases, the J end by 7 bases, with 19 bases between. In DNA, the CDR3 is TGTGCCAGCAGCGTAGATAAGGAGATCTGGGGGGACGGGGAGCTGTTTTTT. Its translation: CASSVDKEIWGDGELFF.

The chain's CDR3 is CASSRDRVGELFF. The DNA for the CDR3 is TGTGCCAGCAGCAGAGACAGGGTAGGGGAGCTGTTTTTT. The chain is built from TRBV9 and TRBJ2-2; 7 nucleotides match TRBD1. The CDR3 is made up of 13 amino acids. Germline trimming cut 4 bases from V and 8 bases from J; bases unmatched to any gene: 5. Per the germline V gene, CDR1 is SGDLS and CDR2 is YYNGEE.

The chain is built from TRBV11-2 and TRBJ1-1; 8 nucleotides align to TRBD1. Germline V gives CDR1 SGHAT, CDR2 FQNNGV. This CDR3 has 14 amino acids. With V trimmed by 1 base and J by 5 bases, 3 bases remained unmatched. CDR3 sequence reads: CASSLGRGRTEAFF. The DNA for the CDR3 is TGTGCCAGCAGCTTAGGCAGGGGGCGGACTGAAGCTTTCTTT.

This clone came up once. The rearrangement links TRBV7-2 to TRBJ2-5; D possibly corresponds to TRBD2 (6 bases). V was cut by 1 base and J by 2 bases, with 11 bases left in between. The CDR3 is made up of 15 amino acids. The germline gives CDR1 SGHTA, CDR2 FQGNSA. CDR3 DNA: TGTGCCAGCAGCTTAGGGCGCGGGGTACAAGAGACCCAGTACTTC. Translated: CASSLGRGVQETQYF.

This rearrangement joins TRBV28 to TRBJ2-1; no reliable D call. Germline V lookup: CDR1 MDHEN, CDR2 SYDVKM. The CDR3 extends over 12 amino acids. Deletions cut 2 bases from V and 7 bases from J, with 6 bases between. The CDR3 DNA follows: TGTGCCAGCAGTTTAAGACTTAATGAGCAGTTCTTC. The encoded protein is CASSLRLNEQFF.

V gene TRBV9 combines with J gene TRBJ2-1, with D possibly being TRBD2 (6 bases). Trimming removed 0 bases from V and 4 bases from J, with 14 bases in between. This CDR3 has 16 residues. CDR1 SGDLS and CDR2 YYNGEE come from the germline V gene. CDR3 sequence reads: CASSVATGLSYNEQFF. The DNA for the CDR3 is TGTGCCAGCAGCGTAGCTACGGGACTCTCTTACAATGAGCAGTTCTTC.

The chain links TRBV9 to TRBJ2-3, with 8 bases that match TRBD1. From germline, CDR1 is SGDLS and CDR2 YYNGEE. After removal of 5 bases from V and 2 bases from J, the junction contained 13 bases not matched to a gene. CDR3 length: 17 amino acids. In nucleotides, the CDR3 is TGTGCCAGCAGTAGGGGACAGGCCTCCTCCATCACAGATACGCAGTATTTT. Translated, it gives CASSRGQASSITDTQYF. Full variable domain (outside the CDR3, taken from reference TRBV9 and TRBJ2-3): DSGVTQTPKHLITATGQRVTLRCSPRSGDLSVYWYQQSLDQGLQFLIQYYNGEERAKGNILERFSAQQFPDLHSELNLSSLELGDSALYFCASSRGQASSITDTQYFGPGTRLTVL.

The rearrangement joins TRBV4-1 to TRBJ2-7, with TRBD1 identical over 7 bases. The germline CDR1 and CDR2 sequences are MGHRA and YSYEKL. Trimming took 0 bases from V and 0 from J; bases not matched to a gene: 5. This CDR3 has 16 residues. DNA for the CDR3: TGCGCCAGCAGCCAAGATTTGACAGGGCCCTCCTACGAGCAGTACTTC. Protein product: CASSQDLTGPSYEQYF.

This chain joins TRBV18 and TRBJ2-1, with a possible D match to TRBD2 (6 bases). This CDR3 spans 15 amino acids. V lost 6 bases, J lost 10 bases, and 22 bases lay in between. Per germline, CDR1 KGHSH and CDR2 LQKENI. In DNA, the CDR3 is TGTGCCAGCTCCATGAGCATCGGAGGGCTATACGAGCAGTTCTTC. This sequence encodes CASSMSIGGLYEQFF. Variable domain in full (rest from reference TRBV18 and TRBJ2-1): NAGVMQNPRHLVRRRGQEARLRCSPMKGHSHVYWYRQLPEEGLKFMVYLQKENIIDESGMPKERFSAEFPKEGPSILRIQQVVRGDSAAYFCASSMSIGGLYEQFFGPGTRLTVL.

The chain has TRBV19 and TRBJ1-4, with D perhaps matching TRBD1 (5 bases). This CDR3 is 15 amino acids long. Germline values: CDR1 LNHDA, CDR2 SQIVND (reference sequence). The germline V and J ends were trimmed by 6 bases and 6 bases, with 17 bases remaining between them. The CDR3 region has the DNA TGTGCCAGTAGGCCATCGAAGGGGATGGATGAAAAACTGTTTTTT. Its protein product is CASRPSKGMDEKLFF.

Here the CDR3 DNA reads TGTGCCAGCAGTTGGCAGGGGGCGGTGGGCTACACCTTC. This sequence encodes CASSWQGAVGYTF. This rearrangement joins TRBV12-3 or TRBV12-4 to TRBJ1-2, with 8 bases aligning to TRBD1. Losses at the gene ends were 4 bases for V and 8 bases for J; bases not matched to a gene: 6. The CDR3 is 13 amino acids.

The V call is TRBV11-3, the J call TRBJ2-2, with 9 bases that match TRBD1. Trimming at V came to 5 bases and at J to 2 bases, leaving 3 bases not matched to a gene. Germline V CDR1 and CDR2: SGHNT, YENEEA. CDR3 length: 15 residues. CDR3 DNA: TGTGCCAGCAGCCACAGGGGGCGCAACACCGGGGAGCTGTTTTTT. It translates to CASSHRGRNTGELFF.

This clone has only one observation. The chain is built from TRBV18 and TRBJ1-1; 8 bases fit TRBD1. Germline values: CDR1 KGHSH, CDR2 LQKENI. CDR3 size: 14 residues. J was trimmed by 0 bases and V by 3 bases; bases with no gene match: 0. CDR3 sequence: CASSPGQVNTEAFF. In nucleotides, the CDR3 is TGTGCCAGCTCACCGGGACAGGTGAACACTGAAGCTTTCTTT.

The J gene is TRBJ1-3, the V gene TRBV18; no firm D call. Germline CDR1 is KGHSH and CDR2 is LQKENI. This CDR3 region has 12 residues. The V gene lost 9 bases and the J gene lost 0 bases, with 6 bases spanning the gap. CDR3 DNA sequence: TGTGCCAGTTTGAGCTCTGGAAACACCATATATTTT. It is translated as CASLSSGNTIYF.

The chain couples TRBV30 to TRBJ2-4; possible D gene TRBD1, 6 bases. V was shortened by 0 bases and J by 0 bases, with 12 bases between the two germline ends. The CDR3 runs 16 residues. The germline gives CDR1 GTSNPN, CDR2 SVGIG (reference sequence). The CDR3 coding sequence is TGTGCCTGGAGTGTACTTGGGGGCCAAGCCAAAAACATTCAGTACTTC. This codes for CAWSVLGGQAKNIQYF.

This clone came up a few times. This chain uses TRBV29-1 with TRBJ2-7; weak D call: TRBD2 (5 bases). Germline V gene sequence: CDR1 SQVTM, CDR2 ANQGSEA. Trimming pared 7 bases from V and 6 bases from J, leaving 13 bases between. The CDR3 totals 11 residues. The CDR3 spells CSGGLGSEQYF. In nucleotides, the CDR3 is TGCAGCGGTGGGCTTGGGAGCGAGCAGTACTTC.

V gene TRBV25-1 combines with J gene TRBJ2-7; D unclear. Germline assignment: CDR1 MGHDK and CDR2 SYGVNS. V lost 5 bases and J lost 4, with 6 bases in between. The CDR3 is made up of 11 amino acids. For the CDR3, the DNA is TGTGCCAGCAGTAATATTTACGAGCAGTACTTC. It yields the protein CASSNIYEQYF.

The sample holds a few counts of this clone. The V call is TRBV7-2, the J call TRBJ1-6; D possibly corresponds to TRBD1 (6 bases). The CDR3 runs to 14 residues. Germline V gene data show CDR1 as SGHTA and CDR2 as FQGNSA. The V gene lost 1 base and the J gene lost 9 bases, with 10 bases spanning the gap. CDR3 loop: CASSLGQGLSPLHF. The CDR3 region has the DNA TGTGCCAGCAGCTTAGGTCAGGGGCTTTCACCCCTCCACTTT. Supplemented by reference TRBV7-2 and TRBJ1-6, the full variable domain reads GAGVSQSPSNKVTEKGKDVELRCDPISGHTALYWYRQSLGQGLEFLIYFQGNSAPDKSGLPSDRFSAERTGGSVSTLTIQRTQQEDSAVYLCASSLGQGLSPLHFGNGTRLTVT.

This CDR3 is CASSDWGGSEKLFF. The CDR3 DNA reads as TGTGCCAGCAGCGACTGGGGGGGCAGTGAAAAACTGTTTTTT. The rearrangement links TRBV6-2 or TRBV6-3 to TRBJ1-4; tentative D call: TRBD1 (6 bases). The CDR3 length is 14 residues. V gave up 6 bases and J gave up 7 bases, with 15 bases separating them. CDR1 is MNHEY and CDR2 is SVGEGT in the germline V gene.

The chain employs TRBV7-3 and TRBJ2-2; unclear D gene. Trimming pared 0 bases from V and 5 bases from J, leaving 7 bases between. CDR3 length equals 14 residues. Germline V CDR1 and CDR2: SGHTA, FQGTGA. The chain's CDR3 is CASSLTPGTGELFF. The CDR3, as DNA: TGTGCCAGCAGCTTAACGCCCGGGACCGGGGAGCTGTTTTTT.

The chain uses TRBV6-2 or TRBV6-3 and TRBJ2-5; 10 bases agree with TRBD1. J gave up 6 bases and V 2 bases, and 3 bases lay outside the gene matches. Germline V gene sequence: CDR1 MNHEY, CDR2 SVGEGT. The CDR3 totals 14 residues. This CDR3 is CASSYGDRGQTQYF. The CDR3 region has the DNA TGTGCCAGCAGTTACGGGGACAGGGGACAGACCCAGTACTTC.

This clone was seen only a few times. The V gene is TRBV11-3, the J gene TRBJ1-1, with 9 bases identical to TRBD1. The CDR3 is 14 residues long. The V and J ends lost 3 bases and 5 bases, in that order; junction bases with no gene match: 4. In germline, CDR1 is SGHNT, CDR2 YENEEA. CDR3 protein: CASSFLGQGTEAFF. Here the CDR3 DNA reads TGTGCCAGCAGCTTCCTAGGACAGGGGACTGAAGCTTTCTTT.

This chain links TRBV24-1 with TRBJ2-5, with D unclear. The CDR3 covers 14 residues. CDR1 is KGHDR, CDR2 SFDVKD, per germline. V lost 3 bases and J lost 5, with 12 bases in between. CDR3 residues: CATSDANSGETQYF. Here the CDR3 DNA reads TGTGCCACCAGTGATGCTAACTCCGGGGAGACCCAGTACTTC.

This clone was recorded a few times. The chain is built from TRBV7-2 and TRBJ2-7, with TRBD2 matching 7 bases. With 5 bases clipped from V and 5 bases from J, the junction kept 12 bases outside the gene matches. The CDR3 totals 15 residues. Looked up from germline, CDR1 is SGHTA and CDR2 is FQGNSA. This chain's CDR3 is CASSLPSGLENEQYF. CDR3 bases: TGTGCCAGCAGCCTCCCTAGCGGCTTGGAGAACGAGCAGTACTTC.

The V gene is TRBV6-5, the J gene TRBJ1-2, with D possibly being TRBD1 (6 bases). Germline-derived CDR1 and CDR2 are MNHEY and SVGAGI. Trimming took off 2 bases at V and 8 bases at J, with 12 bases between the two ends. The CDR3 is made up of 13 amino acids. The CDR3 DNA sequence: TGTGCCAGCAGTTACCGAGGGGGGGACGGCTACACCTTC. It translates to CASSYRGGDGYTF.